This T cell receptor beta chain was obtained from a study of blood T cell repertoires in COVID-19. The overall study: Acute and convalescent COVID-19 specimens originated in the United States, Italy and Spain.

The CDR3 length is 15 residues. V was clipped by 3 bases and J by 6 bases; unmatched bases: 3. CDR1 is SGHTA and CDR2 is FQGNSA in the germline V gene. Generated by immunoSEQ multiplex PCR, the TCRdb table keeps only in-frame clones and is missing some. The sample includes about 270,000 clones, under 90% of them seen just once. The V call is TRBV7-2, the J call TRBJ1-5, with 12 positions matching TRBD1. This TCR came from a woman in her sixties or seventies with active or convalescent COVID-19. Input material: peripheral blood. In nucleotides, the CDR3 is TGTGCCAGCAGCTTCGGGACAGGGGGCGGTCAGCCCCAGCATTTT. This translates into CASSFGTGGGQPQHF.